There are many counts of the clone carrying this T cell receptor beta chain. Amplification of TCR beta CDR3 regions used RNA as the template. With the HTBI primer set, the TCR CDR3 went through a first round of RT-PCR. Each CDR3 protein is one row after TCRdb ran MiXCR on the multiplex PCR reads. This sample has 300,000 to 500,000 distinct CDR3 sequences, with 14% to 15% found just once. The sample originates from a study of T cells in Graves' hyperthyroidism and ophthalmopathy. V lost 3 bases and J 2 bases, leaving 12 bases between the germline ends. The CDR3 is 15 amino acids. Sequencing was carried out using blood. J is TRBJ2-3 and V is TRBV12-3 or TRBV12-4, with D perhaps matching TRBD2 (5 bases). The receptor was derived from a woman aged 30 to 39 with Graves' hyperthyroidism. The CDR3 loop is CASSFRDYNTDTQYF. DNA of the CDR3: TGTGCCAGCAGTTTCCGGGATTATAACACAGATACGCAGTATTTT.